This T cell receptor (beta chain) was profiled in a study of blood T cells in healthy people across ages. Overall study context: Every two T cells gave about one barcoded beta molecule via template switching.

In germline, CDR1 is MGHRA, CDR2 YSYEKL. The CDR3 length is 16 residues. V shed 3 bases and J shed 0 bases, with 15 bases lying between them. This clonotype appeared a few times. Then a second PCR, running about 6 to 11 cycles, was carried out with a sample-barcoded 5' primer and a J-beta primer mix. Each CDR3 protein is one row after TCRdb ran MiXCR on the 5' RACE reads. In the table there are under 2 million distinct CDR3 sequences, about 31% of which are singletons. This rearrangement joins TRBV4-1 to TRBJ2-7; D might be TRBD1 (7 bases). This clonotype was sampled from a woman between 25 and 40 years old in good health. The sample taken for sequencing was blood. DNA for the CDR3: TGCGCCAGCAGCCAGGTACTAGCAGGGGGCTCCTACGAGCAGTACTTC. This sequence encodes CASSQVLAGGSYEQYF.